This record looks at one T cell receptor beta chain sequence and its context. Amplification yielded TCR beta CDR3 regions, with RNA transcripts as the source. Researchers ran a first-round RT-PCR on the TCR CDR3 using the HTBI primer set. Using its own MiXCR run on the multiplex PCR reads, TCRdb lists one record per CDR3 protein. The sample includes hundreds of thousands of distinct CDR3 sequences, less than 25% seen only once; the top ten take around a third. The data originate from a study of T cells in Graves' hyperthyroidism and ophthalmopathy. The CDR3 runs to 16 residues. Germline V CDR1 and CDR2: WNHNN, SYGVQD (reference sequence). With 8 bases clipped from V and 4 bases from J, the junction kept 13 bases outside the gene matches. Researchers barred patients who had uncontrolled infection, other autoimmune disease, pregnancy or lactation.

The chain employs TRBV10-1 and TRBJ2-2; 7 bases line up with TRBD1. The sample taken for sequencing was blood. The sequence came from a man under 40 with Graves' ophthalmopathy. CDR3 in amino acids: CASSSPDRVGTGELFF. CDR3 DNA: TGCGCCAGCTCGAGCCCCGACAGGGTCGGCACCGGGGAGCTGTTTTTT.